The next 7 T cell receptor beta chains were all read from a single sample in a study of blood T cell repertoires in COVID-19. The repertoire was sequenced with immunoSEQ multiplex PCR; TCRdb's copy has only in-frame clones and lacks some. Of about 100,000 clones listed, 90% were seen once; the top ten hold about 6.7%. Sequencing input: peripheral blood. The receptors come from a young man with COVID-19, enrolled during active disease.

The rearrangement uses TRBV28 and TRBJ1-1, with D hard to call. This CDR3 is built from 14 residues. Between the trimmed V and J ends, which lost 4 bases and 0 bases, there was a span of 9 bases. Germline V gives CDR1 MDHEN, CDR2 SYDVKM. The CDR3 sequence: CASSWSVLNTEAFF. CDR3 bases: TGTGCCAGCAGTTGGAGCGTATTGAACACTGAAGCTTTCTTT.

The chain is built from TRBV2 and TRBJ2-7; 9 nucleotides agree with TRBD2. CDR3 length: 14 amino acids. Germline V lookup: CDR1 SNHLY, CDR2 FYNNEI. With V trimmed by 7 bases and J by 2 bases, 6 bases remained unmatched. The CDR3 loop is CASIGIAGAYEQYF. The DNA of the CDR3 is TGTGCCAGCATCGGGATAGCGGGAGCCTACGAGCAGTACTTC. The full variable domain, completed using reference TRBV2 and TRBJ2-7, is EPEVTQTPSHQVTQMGQEVILRCVPISNHLYFYWYRQILGQKVEFLVSFYNNEISEKSEIFDDQFSVERPDGSNFTLKIRSTKLEDSAMYFCASIGIAGAYEQYFGPGTRLTVT.

This rearrangement joins TRBV18 to TRBJ1-1; 8 nucleotides match TRBD1. This CDR3 is 16 amino acids long. The germline V gene encodes CDR1 KGHSH and CDR2 LQKENI. V lost 4 bases to trimming and J lost 5 bases; unmatched junction nucleotides: 12. The CDR3 DNA sequence: TGTGCCAGCTCACAGCAGGGGGCTGGATTGGGGACTGAAGCTTTCTTT. Translating gives CASSQQGAGLGTEAFF.

V gene TRBV3-1 (or the pseudogene TRBV3-2) combines with J gene TRBJ1-2; TRBD1 matches at 9 bases. This CDR3 is built from 14 residues. Germline lookup yields CDR1 LGHDT and CDR2 YNNKEL (reference sequence). V was clipped by 4 bases and J by 1 base; unmatched bases: 1. CDR3 nucleotide sequence: TGTGCCAGCAGCCGGGACAGGGATAACTATGGCTACACCTTC. Translated, it gives CASSRDRDNYGYTF.

The V call is TRBV28, the J call TRBJ2-3; 11 bases are shared with TRBD2. V was pared by 5 bases and J by 5 bases, with 9 bases of the junction left unmatched. Germline lookup yields CDR1 MDHEN and CDR2 SYDVKM. This CDR3 spans 16 amino acids. CDR3 loop: CASSLPIAGGQDTQYF. CDR3 sequence (DNA): TGTGCCAGCAGTCTCCCCATAGCGGGAGGGCAAGATACGCAGTATTTT.

This chain links TRBV27 with TRBJ1-4, with D perhaps TRBD1 (6 bases). With 7 bases removed from V and 6 bases from J, the gap between germline ends came to 15 bases. Germline values: CDR1 MNHEY, CDR2 SMNVEV (reference sequence). The CDR3 totals 14 residues. The CDR3 loop reads CASTQGGGHEKLFF. Written as DNA, the CDR3 is TGTGCCAGCACCCAAGGGGGGGGACATGAAAAACTGTTTTTT.

This clone turned up a few times. This chain connects TRBV12-3 or TRBV12-4 to TRBJ1-5; no definite D call. V was cut by 7 bases and J by 2 bases, with 9 bases left in between. The length of the CDR3 is 13 residues. The CDR3 sequence is CASKLYGNQPQHF. In DNA, the CDR3 is TGTGCCAGCAAGCTCTATGGCAATCAGCCCCAGCATTTT.